The 25 T cell receptor beta chains given below trace back to one sample, sequenced in a study of shared clonotypes between healthy human individuals. Measured with immunoSEQ multiplex PCR; TCRdb has only the in-frame clones, and not every one. The table records roughly 2,000,000 clones, 90% to 95% of them present only once. Naive CD8 cells comprised CD45RO-negative, CCR7-positively selected cells, excluding terminally differentiated effector memory CD45RA+ cells. The source material was naive CD8+ T cells from PBMCs. Every receptor here comes from a man younger than 30 in good health. Some clones in this sample may be carry-over from other donors' samples.

The chain is built from TRBV7-6 and TRBJ2-7; 8 bases are a match to TRBD2. CDR3 length equals 15 residues. With 5 bases clipped from V and 4 bases from J, the junction kept 10 bases outside the gene matches. The germline gives CDR1 SGHVS, CDR2 FNYEAQ. The CDR3 here is CASSLSTGGPYEQYF. For the CDR3, the DNA is TGTGCCAGCAGCCTCAGTACGGGAGGGCCTTACGAGCAGTACTTC.

V usage is TRBV4-2 and J usage is TRBJ2-1, with D tentatively TRBD1 (5 bases). The V and J ends lost 0 bases and 4 bases respectively, with 13 bases between them. CDR1 is LGHNA and CDR2 is YNFKEQ in the germline V gene. The CDR3 consists of 16 residues. CDR3: CASSQDLGRAYNEQFF. The DNA for the CDR3 is TGTGCCAGCAGCCAAGACTTGGGCAGGGCATACAATGAGCAGTTCTTC.

CDR3 in DNA: TGTGCCAGCAGAGGACTAGCAACGATGGTACATACGCAGTATTTT. It codes for CASRGLATMVHTQYF. The chain employs TRBV2 and TRBJ2-3; 8 nucleotides match TRBD2. Germline loops: CDR1 SNHLY, CDR2 FYNNEI. V was pared by 6 bases and J by 7 bases, with 12 bases of the junction left unmatched. The CDR3 has 15 amino acids.

V usage is TRBV5-1 and J usage is TRBJ1-2; D possibly corresponds to TRBD1 (5 bases). V was trimmed by 1 base and J by 7 bases, leaving 17 bases between them. CDR3 size: 15 residues. Per germline, CDR1 SGHRS and CDR2 YFSETQ. The CDR3 loop reads CASSLLQGTVSGYTF. The CDR3 bases are TGCGCCAGCAGCTTGCTTCAGGGTACGGTTTCTGGCTACACCTTC.

Of note for this clone: Relative to the germline gene, one junction end is altered; a read error may explain this. V gene TRBV7-7 combines with J gene TRBJ2-3; D may be TRBD2 (6 bases). From germline, CDR1 is SSHAT and CDR2 FNYEAQ (reference sequence). The CDR3 runs 18 residues. CDR3: CASNLNSWGGTSTDTQYF. DNA for the CDR3: TGTGCCAGCAACTTAAACAGCTGGGGCGGGACGAGCACAGATACGCAGTATTTT.

V is TRBV11-2 and J is TRBJ1-5, with 7 positions matching TRBD1. V gave up 4 bases and J gave up 5 bases; unmatched junction bases: 11. This CDR3 is built from 16 residues. The germline CDR1 and CDR2 sequences are SGHAT and FQNNGV. The CDR3 nucleotides are TGTGCCAGCAGCTCTTTAGGTTGGCAGGGGGATCAGCCCCAGCATTTT. Protein: CASSSLGWQGDQPQHF.

The chain employs TRBV7-8 and TRBJ2-2, with D maybe TRBD1 (6 bases). Per germline, CDR1 SGHVS and CDR2 FQNEAQ. The V and J ends lost 1 base and 10 bases respectively, with 19 bases between them. The CDR3 consists of 16 residues. CDR3 sequence reads: CASSLGQGLKVVELFF. The DNA for the CDR3 is TGTGCCAGCAGCTTAGGCCAGGGGCTTAAAGTCGTGGAGCTGTTTTTT. Using reference TRBV7-8 and TRBJ2-2 for the parts outside the CDR3, the full variable domain is GAGVSQSPRYKVAKRGQDVALRCDPISGHVSLFWYQQALGQGPEFLTYFQNEAQLDKSGLPSDRFFAERPEGSVSTLKIQRTQQEDSAVYLCASSLGQGLKVVELFFGEGSRLTVL.

The V and J genes are TRBV5-1 and TRBJ2-7; a weak D match, TRBD1 (6 bases). CDR1 is SGHRS, CDR2 YFSETQ, per germline. V was pared by 0 bases and J by 5 bases, with 15 bases between. The CDR3 runs 15 residues. The CDR3 sequence is CASSLGGRRNDEQYF. The CDR3, as DNA: TGCGCCAGCAGCTTGGGGGGGCGCAGGAACGACGAGCAGTACTTC.

V gene TRBV11-3 combines with J gene TRBJ1-6; D call uncertain. CDR3 length: 11 residues. In germline, CDR1 is SGHNT, CDR2 YENEEA. Trimming shortened V by 8 bases and J by 9 bases, and 8 bases separated the two germline ends. The CDR3 DNA sequence: TGTGCCAGCCTCAGTGGTTCACCCCTCCACTTT. Its translation is CASLSGSPLHF.

V and J are TRBV29-1 and TRBJ2-5; D might be TRBD1 (5 bases). V was clipped by 4 bases and J by 9 bases, with 15 bases between them. Germline V gene lookup returns CDR1 SQVTM and CDR2 ANQGSEA. The CDR3 length is 12 residues. CDR3 residues: CSVVSSLGAQYF. The CDR3 DNA reads TGCAGCGTTGTTAGCAGCTTAGGGGCCCAGTACTTC.

CDR3 loop: CASSYRDLAPYEQYF. The CDR3 coding sequence is TGTGCCAGCAGCTACCGGGACCTGGCCCCCTACGAGCAGTACTTC. The gene calls are TRBV7-9 and TRBJ2-7, with D perhaps being TRBD1 or TRBD2 (5 bases each). The V gene lost 4 bases and the J gene lost 2 bases, with 15 bases spanning the gap. In germline, CDR1 is SEHNR, CDR2 FQNEAQ (reference sequence). This CDR3 has 15 residues.

The chain employs TRBV29-1 and TRBJ1-2; 11 bases are shared with TRBD1. The CDR3 loop spans 13 amino acids. The germline CDR1 and CDR2 sequences are SQVTM and ANQGSEA. Trimming took 7 bases from V and 6 from J; bases not matched to a gene: 7. The CDR3 protein is CSGLGQGADGYTF. The CDR3 coding sequence is TGCAGCGGTCTAGGACAGGGGGCTGATGGCTACACCTTC.

The chain uses TRBV14 and TRBJ2-7, with D perhaps given as TRBD1 or TRBD2 (5 bases each). The CDR3 contains 14 residues. Deletions cut 3 bases from V and 3 bases from J, with 12 bases between. The germline gives CDR1 SGHDN, CDR2 FVKESK. CDR3 protein: CASSHRDGYYEQYF. DNA of the CDR3: TGTGCCAGCAGCCACCGGGACGGCTACTACGAGCAGTACTTC. Full variable domain (rest looked up from reference TRBV14 and TRBJ2-7): EAGVTQFPSHSVIEKGQTVTLRCDPISGHDNLYWYRRVMGKEIKFLLHFVKESKQDESGMPNNRFLAERTGGTYSTLKVQPAELEDSGVYFCASSHRDGYYEQYFGPGTRLTVT.

The chain employs TRBV7-9 and TRBJ2-7; 10 bases agree with TRBD2. The CDR3 spans 15 residues. CDR1 and CDR2 (germline): SEHNR, FQNEAQ (reference sequence). Trimming cost V 5 bases and J 6 bases; bases outside gene matches: 10. Here the CDR3 reads CASSPRALAGAEQYF. The CDR3 region has the DNA TGTGCCAGCAGCCCCAGGGCGCTAGCGGGAGCCGAGCAGTACTTC.

CDR3 coding DNA: TGTGCCAGCAGCCGGAGCAGGGGGACGGACACTGAAGCTTTCTTT. Translating gives CASSRSRGTDTEAFF. The chain has TRBV7-9 and TRBJ1-1; 7 bases are shared with TRBD1. This CDR3 spans 15 amino acids. Germline CDR1 is SEHNR and CDR2 is FQNEAQ (reference sequence). J was trimmed by 3 bases and V by 5 bases; bases with no gene match: 9.

The chain links TRBV9 to TRBJ2-7, with a tentative D call TRBD1 (6 bases). The V end lost 3 bases, the J end lost 3 bases, and 13 bases lay between the germline ends. This CDR3 is 14 amino acids long. The germline CDR1 and CDR2 sequences are SGDLS and YYNGEE. CDR3 residues: CASSAGQTNYEQYF. The CDR3 DNA is TGTGCCAGCAGCGCTGGACAGACTAACTACGAGCAGTACTTC.

The chain joins TRBV25-1 to TRBJ2-1; 10 bases agree with TRBD2. Germline assignment: CDR1 MGHDK and CDR2 SYGVNS. The V and J ends lost 0 bases and 3 bases, in that order; junction bases with no gene match: 2. The CDR3 covers 16 residues. CDR3 DNA sequence: TGTGCCAGCAGTGAATATAAGCGGGAGGGCTACAATGAGCAGTTCTTC. Its protein product is CASSEYKREGYNEQFF.

The rearrangement uses TRBV27 and TRBJ2-7; D may be TRBD2 (5 bases). Trimming removed 2 bases from V and 2 bases from J, with 10 bases in between. Germline loops: CDR1 MNHEY, CDR2 SMNVEV (reference sequence). The CDR3 loop spans 14 amino acids. The CDR3 protein is CASSLGLLAYEQYF. In DNA, the CDR3 is TGTGCCAGCAGTTTAGGGCTACTAGCCTACGAGCAGTACTTC.

The genes are TRBV28 and TRBJ1-1; possible D gene TRBD1, 5 bases. The CDR3 consists of 15 residues. V was shortened by 5 bases and J by 1 base, with 14 bases between the two germline ends. Germline CDR1 MDHEN, CDR2 SYDVKM. CDR3 in DNA: TGTGCCAGCAGTCCACACCTCGGGACGAACACTGAAGCTTTCTTT. Protein: CASSPHLGTNTEAFF.

The rearrangement links TRBV28 to TRBJ2-7, with 8 bases aligning to TRBD1. The length of the CDR3 is 13 residues. Germline V gives CDR1 MDHEN, CDR2 SYDVKM. Germline trimming cut 6 bases from V and 5 bases from J; bases unmatched to any gene: 6. CDR3 nucleotide sequence: TGTGCCAGCAGCAAACTCAGGGGGCACGAGCAGTACTTC. Translated: CASSKLRGHEQYF.

The rearrangement uses TRBV19 and TRBJ1-5; D uncertain. The germline V gene encodes CDR1 LNHDA and CDR2 SQIVND (reference sequence). Trimming pared 2 bases from V and 2 bases from J, leaving 10 bases between. CDR3 length: 15 residues. DNA for the CDR3: TGTGCCAGTAGTATATTCGCCTCGGGCAATCAGCCCCAGCATTTT. Translation gives CASSIFASGNQPQHF.

This CDR3 reads CASSHTSTQETQYF. The CDR3 DNA follows: TGCGCCAGCAGCCACACGAGCACCCAAGAGACCCAGTACTTC. The chain is built from TRBV4-1 and TRBJ2-5; D not certain. The CDR3 sequence is 14 residues long. V lost 3 bases and J lost 1, with 9 bases in between. Germline CDR1 and CDR2: MGHRA and YSYEKL.

This chain links TRBV7-9 with TRBJ2-1, with 13 nucleotides matching TRBD2. The J segment lost 7 bases and the V segment lost 3 bases, leaving 3 bases of the junction unmatched. This CDR3 is 15 amino acids long. The germline gives CDR1 SEHNR, CDR2 FQNEAQ (reference sequence). CDR3 in amino acids: CASSLGLAGTNEQFF. CDR3 coding DNA: TGTGCCAGCAGCTTGGGACTAGCGGGAACGAATGAGCAGTTCTTC.

As concerns this clone: Other DNA sequences in the sample encode the same CDR3. The chain combines TRBV7-9 with TRBJ2-7; D ambiguous. Germline V CDR1 and CDR2: SEHNR, FQNEAQ (reference sequence). This CDR3 region has 13 residues. Trimming removed 5 bases at V and 4 bases at J, with 12 bases between. The CDR3 is CASSPRLAYEQYF. CDR3 in DNA: TGTGCCAGCAGCCCAAGACTCGCGTACGAGCAGTACTTC.

The chain links TRBV7-9 to TRBJ2-3; D gene uncertain. CDR3 length: 14 amino acids. Germline V gene lookup returns CDR1 SEHNR and CDR2 FQNEAQ (reference sequence). V lost 8 bases and J lost 2, with 14 bases in between. The CDR3: CASQLAFATDTQYF. The CDR3 DNA follows: TGTGCCAGCCAGCTCGCCTTCGCCACAGATACGCAGTATTTT.